This record looks at one TCR beta chain sequence and its context. The data derive from a study of blood T cell repertoires in COVID-19. About the study: Sites in the United States, Italy and Spain provided acute and convalescent COVID-19 samples. From T cells, B-cell-depleted T cells, or PBMCs came the material, which was cDNA or gDNA.

CDR1 is KGHSH and CDR2 is LQKENI in the germline V gene. CDR3 length: 14 amino acids. V shed 6 bases and J shed 0 bases, with 11 bases lying between them. Profiling relied on immunoSEQ multiplex PCR, and the TCRdb table lists in-frame clones only, not all of them. The profile shows about 150,000 clones, around 90% of them singletons. The sequence was collected from an elderly woman with COVID-19, enrolled during active disease. This rearrangement joins TRBV18 to TRBJ1-1; a weak D match, TRBD1 (5 bases). The sequencing input was peripheral blood. CDR3 loop: CASSYSGLNTEAFF. In DNA, the CDR3 is TGTGCCAGCTCGTACTCAGGGCTGAACACTGAAGCTTTCTTT.